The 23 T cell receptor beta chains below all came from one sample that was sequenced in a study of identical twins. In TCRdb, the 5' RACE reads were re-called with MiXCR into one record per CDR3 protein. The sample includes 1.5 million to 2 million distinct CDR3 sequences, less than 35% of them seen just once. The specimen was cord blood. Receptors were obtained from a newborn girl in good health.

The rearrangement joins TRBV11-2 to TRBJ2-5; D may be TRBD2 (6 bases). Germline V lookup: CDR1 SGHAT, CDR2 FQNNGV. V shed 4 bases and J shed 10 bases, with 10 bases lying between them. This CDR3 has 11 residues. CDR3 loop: CASSSPGLQYF. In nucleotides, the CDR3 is TGTGCCAGCAGCTCCCCGGGACTCCAGTACTTC.

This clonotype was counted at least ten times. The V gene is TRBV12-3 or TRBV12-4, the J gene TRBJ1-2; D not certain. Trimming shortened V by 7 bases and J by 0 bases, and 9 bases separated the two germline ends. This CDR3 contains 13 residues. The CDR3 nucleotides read TGTGCCAGCACTCGAACTGCTAACTATGGCTACACCTTC. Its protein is CASTRTANYGYTF.

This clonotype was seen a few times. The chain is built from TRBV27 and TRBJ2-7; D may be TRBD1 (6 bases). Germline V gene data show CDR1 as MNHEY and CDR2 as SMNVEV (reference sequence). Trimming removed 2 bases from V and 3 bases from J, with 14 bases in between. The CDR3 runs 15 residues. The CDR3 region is CASSLRQGLIYEQYF. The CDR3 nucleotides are TGTGCCAGCAGTTTACGGCAGGGGTTGATCTACGAGCAGTACTTC.

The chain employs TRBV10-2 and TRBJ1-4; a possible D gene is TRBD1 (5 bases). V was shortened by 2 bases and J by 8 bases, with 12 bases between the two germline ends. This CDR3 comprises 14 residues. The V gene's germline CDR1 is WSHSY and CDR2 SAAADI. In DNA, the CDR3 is TGCGCCAGCAGTGAGGGGCAGGGTAGGGAAAAACTGTTTTTT. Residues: CASSEGQGREKLFF.

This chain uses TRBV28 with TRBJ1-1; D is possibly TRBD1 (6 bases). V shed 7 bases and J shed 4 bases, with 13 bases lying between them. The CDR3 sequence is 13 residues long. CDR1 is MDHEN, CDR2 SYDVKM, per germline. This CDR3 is CASTEGDRTEAFF. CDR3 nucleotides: TGTGCCAGCACCGAGGGGGATCGCACTGAAGCTTTCTTT. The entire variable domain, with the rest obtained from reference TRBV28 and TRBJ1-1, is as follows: DVKVTQSSRYLVKRTGEKVFLECVQDMDHENMFWYRQDPGLGLRLIYFSYDVKMKEKGDIPEGYSVSREKKERFSLILESASTNQTSMYLCASTEGDRTEAFFGQGTRLTVV.

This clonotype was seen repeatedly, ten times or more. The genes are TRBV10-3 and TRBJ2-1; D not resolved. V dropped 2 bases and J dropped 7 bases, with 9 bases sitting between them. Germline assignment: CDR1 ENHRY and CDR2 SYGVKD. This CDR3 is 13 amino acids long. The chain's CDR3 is CAISEKVGNEQFF. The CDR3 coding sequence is TGTGCCATCAGTGAGAAGGTGGGGAATGAGCAGTTCTTC.

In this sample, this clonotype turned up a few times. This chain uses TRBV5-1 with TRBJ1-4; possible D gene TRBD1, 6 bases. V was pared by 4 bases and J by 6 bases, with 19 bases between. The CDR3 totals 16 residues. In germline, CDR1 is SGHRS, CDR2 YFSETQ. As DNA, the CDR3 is TGCGCCAGCAGCCTCGGCGGGGGGCGTCTAGATGAAAAACTGTTTTTT. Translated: CASSLGGGRLDEKLFF.

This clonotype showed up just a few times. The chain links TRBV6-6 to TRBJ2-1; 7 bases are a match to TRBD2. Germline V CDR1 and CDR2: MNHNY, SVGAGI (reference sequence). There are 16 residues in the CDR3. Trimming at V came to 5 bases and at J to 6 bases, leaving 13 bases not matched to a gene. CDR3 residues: CASSGRGLGKVNEQFF. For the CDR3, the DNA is TGTGCCAGCAGTGGCCGAGGACTAGGAAAGGTCAATGAGCAGTTCTTC.

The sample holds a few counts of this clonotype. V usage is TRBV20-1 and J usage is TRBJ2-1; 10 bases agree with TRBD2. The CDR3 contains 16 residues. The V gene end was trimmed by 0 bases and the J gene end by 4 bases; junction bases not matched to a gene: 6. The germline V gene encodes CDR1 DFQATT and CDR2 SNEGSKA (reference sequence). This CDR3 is CSARDPASGGYNEQFF. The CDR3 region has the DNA TGCAGTGCTAGAGATCCGGCTAGCGGGGGTTACAATGAGCAGTTCTTC.

The CDR3 spells CSVEGGDSGNTIYF. Written as DNA, the CDR3 is TGCAGCGTTGAAGGGGGCGACTCTGGAAACACCATATATTTT. The chain is built from TRBV29-1 and TRBJ1-3, with D maybe TRBD1 (5 bases). CDR3 length: 14 residues. The V end was cut by 1 base, the J end by 0 bases, with 7 bases between. Germline V gives CDR1 SQVTM, CDR2 ANQGSEA.

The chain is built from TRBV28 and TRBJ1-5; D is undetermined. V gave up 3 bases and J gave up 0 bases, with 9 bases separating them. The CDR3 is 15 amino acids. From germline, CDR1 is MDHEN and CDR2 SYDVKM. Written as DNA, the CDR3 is TGTGCCAGCAGTTTCTCGGATTATAGCAATCAGCCCCAGCATTTT. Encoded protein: CASSFSDYSNQPQHF.

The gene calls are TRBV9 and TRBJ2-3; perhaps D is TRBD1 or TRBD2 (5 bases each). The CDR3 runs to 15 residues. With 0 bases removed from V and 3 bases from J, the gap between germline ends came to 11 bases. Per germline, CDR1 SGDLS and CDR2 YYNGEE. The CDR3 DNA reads TGTGCCAGCAGCGTAGGAGGGGTGGCAACAGATACGCAGTATTTT. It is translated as CASSVGGVATDTQYF.

The CDR3 spells CASSPLAAPFYNEQFF. CDR3 sequence (DNA): TGTGCCAGCAGCCCCCTAGCGGCTCCATTTTACAATGAGCAGTTCTTC. The gene calls are TRBV11-2 and TRBJ2-1; 7 bases agree with TRBD2. The CDR3 has 16 amino acids. V lost 5 bases to trimming and J lost 4 bases; unmatched junction nucleotides: 11. Germline V gives CDR1 SGHAT, CDR2 FQNNGV.

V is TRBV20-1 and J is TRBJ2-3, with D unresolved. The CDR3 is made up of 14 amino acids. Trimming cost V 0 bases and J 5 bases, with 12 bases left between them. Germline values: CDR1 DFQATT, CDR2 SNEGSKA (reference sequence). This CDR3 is CSARDPSRGDTQYF. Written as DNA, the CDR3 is TGCAGTGCTAGAGACCCGTCCCGTGGAGATACGCAGTATTTT.

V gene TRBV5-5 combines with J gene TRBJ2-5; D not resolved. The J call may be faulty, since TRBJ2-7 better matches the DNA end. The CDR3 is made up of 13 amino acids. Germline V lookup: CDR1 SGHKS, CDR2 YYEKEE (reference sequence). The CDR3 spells CASSFQSVGEQYF. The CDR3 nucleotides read TGTGCCAGCAGCTTTCAGTCAGTAGGCGAGCAGTACTTC.

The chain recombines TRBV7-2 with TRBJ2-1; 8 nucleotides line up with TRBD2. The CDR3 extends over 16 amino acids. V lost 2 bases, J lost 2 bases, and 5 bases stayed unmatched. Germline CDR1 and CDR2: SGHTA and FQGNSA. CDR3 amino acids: CASSLRSGGTYNEQFF. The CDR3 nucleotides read TGTGCCAGCAGCTTAAGGAGCGGGGGTACCTACAATGAGCAGTTCTTC.

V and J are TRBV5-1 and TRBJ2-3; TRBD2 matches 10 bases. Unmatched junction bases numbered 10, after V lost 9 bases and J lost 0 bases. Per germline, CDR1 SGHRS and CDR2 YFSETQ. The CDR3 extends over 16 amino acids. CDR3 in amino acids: CANRWTSGASTDTQYF. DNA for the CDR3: TGCGCCAACAGATGGACTAGCGGAGCTAGCACAGATACGCAGTATTTT.

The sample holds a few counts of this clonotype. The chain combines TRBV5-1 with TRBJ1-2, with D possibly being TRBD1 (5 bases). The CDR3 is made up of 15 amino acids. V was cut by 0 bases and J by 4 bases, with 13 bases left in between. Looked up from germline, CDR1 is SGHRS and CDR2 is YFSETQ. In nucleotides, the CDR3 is TGCGCCAGCAGCTTGGAAAATAGACAGCTCTATGGCTACACCTTC. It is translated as CASSLENRQLYGYTF.

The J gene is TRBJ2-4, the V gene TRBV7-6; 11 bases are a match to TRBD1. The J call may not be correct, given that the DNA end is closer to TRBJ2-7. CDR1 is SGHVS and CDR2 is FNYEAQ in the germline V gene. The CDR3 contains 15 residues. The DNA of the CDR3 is TGTGCCAGCAGCTTCACCGGACAGGGGGCGGACGAGCAGTACTTC. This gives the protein CASSFTGQGADEQYF.

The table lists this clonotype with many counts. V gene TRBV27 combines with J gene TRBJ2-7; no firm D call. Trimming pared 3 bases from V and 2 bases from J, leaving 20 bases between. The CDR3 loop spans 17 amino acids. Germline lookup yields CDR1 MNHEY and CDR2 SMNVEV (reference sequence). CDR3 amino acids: CASSLLGANNDPYEQYF. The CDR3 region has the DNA TGTGCCAGCAGTTTGCTCGGAGCTAACAATGACCCCTACGAGCAGTACTTC.

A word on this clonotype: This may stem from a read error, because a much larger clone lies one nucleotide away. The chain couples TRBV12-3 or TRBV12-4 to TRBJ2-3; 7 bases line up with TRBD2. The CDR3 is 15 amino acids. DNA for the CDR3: TGTGCCAACAGTTTACGTGGGGGGGGCACAGATACGCAGTATTTT. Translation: CANSLRGGGTDTQYF.

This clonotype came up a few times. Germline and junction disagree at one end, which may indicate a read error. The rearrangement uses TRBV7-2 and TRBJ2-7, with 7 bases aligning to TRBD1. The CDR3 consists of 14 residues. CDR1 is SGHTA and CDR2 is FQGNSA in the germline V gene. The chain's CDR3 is CAGSPGQASREQYF. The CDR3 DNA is TGTGCCGGCAGCCCCGGACAGGCTTCCCGAGAGCAGTACTTC.

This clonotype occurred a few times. The CDR3: CASTRTGSYSNQPQHF. The CDR3 nucleotides are TGTGCCAGCACCAGGACAGGGTCCTATAGCAATCAGCCCCAGCATTTT. The chain links TRBV6-1 to TRBJ1-5; 8 bases match TRBD1. From germline, CDR1 is MNHNS and CDR2 SASEGT. The CDR3 extends over 16 amino acids. J lost 0 bases, V lost 7 bases, and 8 bases had no gene match.